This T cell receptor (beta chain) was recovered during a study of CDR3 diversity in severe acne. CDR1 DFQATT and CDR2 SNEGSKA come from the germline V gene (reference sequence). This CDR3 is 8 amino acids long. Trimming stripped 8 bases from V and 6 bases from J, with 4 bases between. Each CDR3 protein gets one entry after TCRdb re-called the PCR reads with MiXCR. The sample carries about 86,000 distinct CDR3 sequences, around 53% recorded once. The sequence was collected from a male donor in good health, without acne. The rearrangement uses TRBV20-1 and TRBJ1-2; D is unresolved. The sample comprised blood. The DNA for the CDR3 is TGCAGTCTTGATGGCTACACCTTC. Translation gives CSLDGYTF.